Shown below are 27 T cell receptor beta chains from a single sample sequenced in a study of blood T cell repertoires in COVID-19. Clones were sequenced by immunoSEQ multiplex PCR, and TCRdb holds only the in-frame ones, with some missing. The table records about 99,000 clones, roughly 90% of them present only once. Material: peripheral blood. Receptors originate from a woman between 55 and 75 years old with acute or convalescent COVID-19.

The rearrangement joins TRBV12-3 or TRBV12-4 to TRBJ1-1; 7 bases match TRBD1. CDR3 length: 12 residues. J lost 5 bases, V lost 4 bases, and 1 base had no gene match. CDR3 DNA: TGTGCCAGCAGTTCGACAGGGACTGAAGCTTTCTTT. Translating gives CASSSTGTEAFF.

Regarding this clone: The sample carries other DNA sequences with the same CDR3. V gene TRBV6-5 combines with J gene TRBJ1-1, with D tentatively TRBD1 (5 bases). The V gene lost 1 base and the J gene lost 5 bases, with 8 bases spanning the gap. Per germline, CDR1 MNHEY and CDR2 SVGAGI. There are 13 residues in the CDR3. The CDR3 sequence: CASSYLGGTEAFF. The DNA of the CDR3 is TGTGCCAGCAGTTACTTGGGGGGAACTGAAGCTTTCTTT.

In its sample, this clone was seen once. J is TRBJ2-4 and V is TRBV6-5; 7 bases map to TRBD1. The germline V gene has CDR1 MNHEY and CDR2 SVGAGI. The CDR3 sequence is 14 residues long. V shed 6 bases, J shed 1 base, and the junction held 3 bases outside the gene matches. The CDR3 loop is CASSPTGAKNIQYF. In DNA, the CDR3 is TGTGCCAGCAGCCCGACAGGGGCCAAAAACATTCAGTACTTC.

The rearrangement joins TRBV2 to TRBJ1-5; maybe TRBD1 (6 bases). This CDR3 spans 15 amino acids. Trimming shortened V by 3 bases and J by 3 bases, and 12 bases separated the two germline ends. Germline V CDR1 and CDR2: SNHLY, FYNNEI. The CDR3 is CASSDRDRFNQPQHF. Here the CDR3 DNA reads TGTGCCAGCAGTGATCGCGACAGGTTCAATCAGCCCCAGCATTTT.

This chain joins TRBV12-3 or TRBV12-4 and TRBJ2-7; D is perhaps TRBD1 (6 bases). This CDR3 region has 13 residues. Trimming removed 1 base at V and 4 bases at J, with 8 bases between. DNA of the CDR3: TGTGCCAGCAGTTTAGGGGACATTTACGAGCAGTACGTC. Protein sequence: CASSLGDIYEQYV.

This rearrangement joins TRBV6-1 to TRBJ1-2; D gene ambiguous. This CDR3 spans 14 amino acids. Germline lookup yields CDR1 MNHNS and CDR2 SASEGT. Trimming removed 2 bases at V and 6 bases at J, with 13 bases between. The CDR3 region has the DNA TGTGCCAGCAGTGAACGCGGGGATGGGAATGGCTACACCTTC. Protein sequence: CASSERGDGNGYTF.

The CDR3 DNA sequence: TGTGCCAGCAGTTTATGGGACGGACTTAGCTCCTACGAGCAGTACTTC. Translating it yields CASSLWDGLSSYEQYF. The chain employs TRBV28 and TRBJ2-7, with D perhaps TRBD2 (5 bases). Trimming cost V 0 bases and J 0 bases, with 12 bases left between them. CDR1 and CDR2 (germline): MDHEN, SYDVKM. CDR3 length equals 16 residues.

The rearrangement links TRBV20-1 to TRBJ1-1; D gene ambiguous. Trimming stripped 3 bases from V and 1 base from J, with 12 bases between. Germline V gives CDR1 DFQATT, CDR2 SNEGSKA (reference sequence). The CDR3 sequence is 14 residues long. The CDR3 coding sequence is TGCAGTGCTAGTGAGGCCAGGCGGAACACTGAAGCTTTCTTT. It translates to CSASEARRNTEAFF.

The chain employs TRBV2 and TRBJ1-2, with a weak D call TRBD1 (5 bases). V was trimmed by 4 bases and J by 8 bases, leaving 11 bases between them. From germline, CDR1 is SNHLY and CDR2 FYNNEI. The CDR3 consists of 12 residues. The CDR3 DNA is TGTGCCAGCAGTGCAGGGCCACGGGGCTACACCTTC. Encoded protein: CASSAGPRGYTF. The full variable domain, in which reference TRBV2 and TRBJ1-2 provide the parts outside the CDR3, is EPEVTQTPSHQVTQMGQEVILRCVPISNHLYFYWYRQILGQKVEFLVSFYNNEISEKSEIFDDQFSVERPDGSNFTLKIRSTKLEDSAMYFCASSAGPRGYTFGSGTRLTVV.

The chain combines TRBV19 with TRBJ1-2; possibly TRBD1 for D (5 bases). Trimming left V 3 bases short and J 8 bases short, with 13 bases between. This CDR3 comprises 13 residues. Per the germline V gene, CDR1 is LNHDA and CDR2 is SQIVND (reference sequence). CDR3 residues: CASSMGRDIGYTF. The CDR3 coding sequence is TGTGCCAGTAGTATGGGCAGGGATATCGGCTACACCTTC.

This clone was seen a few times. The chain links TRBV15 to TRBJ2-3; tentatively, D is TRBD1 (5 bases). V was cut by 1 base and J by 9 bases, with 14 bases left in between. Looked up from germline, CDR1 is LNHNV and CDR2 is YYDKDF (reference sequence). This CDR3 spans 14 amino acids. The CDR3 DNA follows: TGTGCCACCAGCAGAGGTGCCAAACAGGACACGCAGTATTTT. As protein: CATSRGAKQDTQYF.

The CDR3 DNA sequence: TGCAGTGCTTCACTTGAAGAGACCCAGTACTTC. Its protein is CSASLEETQYF. The rearrangement joins TRBV20-1 to TRBJ2-5; D gene uncertain. The length of the CDR3 is 11 residues. V lost 5 bases and J lost 3, with 7 bases in between. The V gene's germline CDR1 is DFQATT and CDR2 SNEGSKA (reference sequence).

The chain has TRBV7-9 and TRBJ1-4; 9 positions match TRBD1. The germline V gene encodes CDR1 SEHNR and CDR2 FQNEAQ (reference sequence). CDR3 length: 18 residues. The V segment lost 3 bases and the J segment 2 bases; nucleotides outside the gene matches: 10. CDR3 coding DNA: TGTGCCAGCAGCTTCCCCGGGACAGGGTTGGGGACTAATGAAAAACTGTTTTTT. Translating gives CASSFPGTGLGTNEKLFF. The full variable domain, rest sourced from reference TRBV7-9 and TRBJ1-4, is DTGVSQNPRHKITKRGQNVTFRCDPISEHNRLYWYRQTLGQGPEFLTYFQNEAQLEKSRLLSDRFSAERPKGSFSTLEIQRTEQGDSAMYLCASSFPGTGLGTNEKLFFGSGTQLSVL.

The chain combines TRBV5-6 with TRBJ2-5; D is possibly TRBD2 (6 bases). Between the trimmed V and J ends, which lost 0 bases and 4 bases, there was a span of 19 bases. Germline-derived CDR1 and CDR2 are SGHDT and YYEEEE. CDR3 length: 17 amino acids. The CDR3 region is CASSLASGGGRRETQYF. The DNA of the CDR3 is TGTGCCAGCAGCTTGGCATCCGGCGGAGGGCGGCGAGAGACCCAGTACTTC.

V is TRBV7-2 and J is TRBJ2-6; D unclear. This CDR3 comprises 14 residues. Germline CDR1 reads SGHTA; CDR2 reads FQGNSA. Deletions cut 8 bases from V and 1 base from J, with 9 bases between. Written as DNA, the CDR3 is TGTGCCAGCGGTCGGTTATCTGGGGCCAACGTCCTGACTTTC. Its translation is CASGRLSGANVLTF.

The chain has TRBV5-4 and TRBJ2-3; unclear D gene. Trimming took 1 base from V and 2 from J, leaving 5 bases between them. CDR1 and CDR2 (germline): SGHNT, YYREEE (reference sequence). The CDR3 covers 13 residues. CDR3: CASSLIHTDTQYF. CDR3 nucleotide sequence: TGTGCCAGCAGCTTGATACACACAGATACGCAGTATTTT. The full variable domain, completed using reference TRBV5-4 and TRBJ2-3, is ETGVTQSPTHLIKTRGQQVTLRCSSQSGHNTVSWYQQALGQGPQFIFQYYREEENGRGNFPPRFSGLQFPNYSSELNVNALELDDSALYLCASSLIHTDTQYFGPGTRLTVL.

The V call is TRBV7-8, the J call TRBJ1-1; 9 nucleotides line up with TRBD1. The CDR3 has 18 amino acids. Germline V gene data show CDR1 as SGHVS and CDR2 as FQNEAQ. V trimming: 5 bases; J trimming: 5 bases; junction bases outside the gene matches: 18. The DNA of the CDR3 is TGTGCCAGCAGCGTATACCTGACAGGGGGAGTAGGGCAGACTGAAGCTTTCTTT. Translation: CASSVYLTGGVGQTEAFF.

This CDR3 is CASSPDRGTTGELFF. Here the CDR3 DNA reads TGTGCCAGCAGCCCGGACAGGGGTACGACCGGGGAGCTGTTTTTT. The rearrangement uses TRBV5-6 and TRBJ2-2, with TRBD1 matching over 9 bases. Germline trimming cut 4 bases from V and 5 bases from J; bases unmatched to any gene: 6. CDR3 length equals 15 residues. CDR1 and CDR2 (germline): SGHDT, YYEEEE. Complete variable domain (other parts from reference TRBV5-6 and TRBJ2-2): DAGVTQSPTHLIKTRGQQVTLRCSPKSGHDTVSWYQQALGQGPQFIFQYYEEEERQRGNFPDRFSGHQFPNYSSELNVNALLLGDSALYLCASSPDRGTTGELFFGEGSRLTVL.

CDR3 bases: TGTGCCAGCTCACCACCCCAGGGCAGAGATACGCAGTATTTT. Its translation: CASSPPQGRDTQYF. V gene TRBV18 combines with J gene TRBJ2-3; D possibly corresponds to TRBD1 (5 bases). Trimming took 0 bases from V and 5 from J, leaving 9 bases between them. Germline V gives CDR1 KGHSH, CDR2 LQKENI. The CDR3 is made up of 14 amino acids.

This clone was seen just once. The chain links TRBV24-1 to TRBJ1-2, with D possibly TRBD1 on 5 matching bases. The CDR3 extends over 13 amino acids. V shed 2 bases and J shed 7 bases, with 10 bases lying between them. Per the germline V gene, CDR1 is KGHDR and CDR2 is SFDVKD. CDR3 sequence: CATSDSGTVGYTF. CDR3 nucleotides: TGTGCCACCAGTGATTCTGGGACTGTTGGCTACACCTTC.

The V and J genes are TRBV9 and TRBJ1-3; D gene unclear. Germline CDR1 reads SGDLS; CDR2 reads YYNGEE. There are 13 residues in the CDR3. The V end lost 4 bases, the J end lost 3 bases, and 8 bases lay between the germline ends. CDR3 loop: CASSPQFGNTIYF. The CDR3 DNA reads TGTGCCAGCAGCCCCCAATTTGGAAACACCATATATTTT.

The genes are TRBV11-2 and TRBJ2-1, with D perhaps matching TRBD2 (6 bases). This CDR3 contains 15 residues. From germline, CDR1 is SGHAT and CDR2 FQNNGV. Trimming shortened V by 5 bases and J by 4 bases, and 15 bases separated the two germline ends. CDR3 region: CASSPRRGFYNEQFF. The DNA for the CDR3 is TGTGCCAGCAGCCCCAGGAGGGGATTTTACAATGAGCAGTTCTTC.

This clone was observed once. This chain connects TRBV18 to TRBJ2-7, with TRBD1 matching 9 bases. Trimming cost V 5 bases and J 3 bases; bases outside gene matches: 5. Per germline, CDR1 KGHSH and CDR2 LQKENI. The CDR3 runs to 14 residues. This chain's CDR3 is CASSIRDRVYEQYF. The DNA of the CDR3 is TGTGCCAGCTCAATCCGGGACAGGGTCTACGAGCAGTACTTC.

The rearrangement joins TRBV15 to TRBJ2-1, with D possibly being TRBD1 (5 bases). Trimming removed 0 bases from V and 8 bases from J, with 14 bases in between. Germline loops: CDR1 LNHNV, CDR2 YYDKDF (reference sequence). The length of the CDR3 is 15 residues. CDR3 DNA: TGTGCCACCAGCAGAGATCTTGGGGTCAGGGATGAGCAGTTCTTC. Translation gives CATSRDLGVRDEQFF.

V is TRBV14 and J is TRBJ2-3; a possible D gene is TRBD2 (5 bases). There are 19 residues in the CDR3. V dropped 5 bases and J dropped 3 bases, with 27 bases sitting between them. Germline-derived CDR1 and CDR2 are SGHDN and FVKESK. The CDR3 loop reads CASSSLPQGGPRGTDTQYF. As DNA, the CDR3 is TGTGCCAGCAGCTCCTTACCCCAAGGCGGGCCTAGAGGAACAGATACGCAGTATTTT.

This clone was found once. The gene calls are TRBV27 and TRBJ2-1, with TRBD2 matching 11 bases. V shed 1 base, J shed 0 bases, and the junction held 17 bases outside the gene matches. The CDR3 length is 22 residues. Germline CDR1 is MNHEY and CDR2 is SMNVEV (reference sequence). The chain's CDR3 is CASSLWASGRLNPSSSYNEQFF. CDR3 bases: TGTGCCAGCAGTTTATGGGCTAGCGGGAGGCTCAATCCTTCTAGCTCCTACAATGAGCAGTTCTTC.

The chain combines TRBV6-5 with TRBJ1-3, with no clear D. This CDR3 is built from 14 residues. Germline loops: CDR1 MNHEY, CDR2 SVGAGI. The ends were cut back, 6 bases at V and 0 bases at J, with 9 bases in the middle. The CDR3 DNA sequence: TGTGCCAGCAGCTCTCCGAGCTCTGGAAACACCATATATTTT. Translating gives CASSSPSSGNTIYF.